This T cell receptor beta chain was captured in a study of cytomegalovirus exposure and HLA in healthy donors. Across the study: There were roughly 120 million unique TCR beta sequences, drawn from about 190 million T cells, in an earlier analysis.

The study ran its PCR with 60 Vbeta and 13 Jbeta primers. This table comes from immunoSEQ multiplex PCR, and its TCRdb copy is limited to in-frame clones, with some not included. The table records under 200,000 clones, 81% of them present only once. Germline CDR1 and CDR2: SQVTM and ANQGSEA. With 0 bases removed from V and 3 bases from J, the gap between germline ends came to 12 bases. The CDR3 consists of 15 residues. Regarding this clone: Its target is not known.

Study conclusions and caveats: There were about 160 TCR beta chains listed as cytomegalovirus-associated. Earlier analysis found most TCR beta V segments productive about 87% or about 30% of the time. Reports showed the classifier diagnosing cytomegalovirus status with high specificity and sensitivity.

The rearrangement uses TRBV29-1 and TRBJ1-5; possibly TRBD1 for D (5 bases). Sequencing used PBMCs. The receptor was derived from a woman younger than 30 in good health and CMV-seronegative. CDR3 loop: CSVEERGPSNQPQHF. The CDR3 nucleotides read TGCAGCGTTGAAGAAAGGGGTCCCTCCAATCAGCCCCAGCATTTT.